This passage covers 27 T cell receptor beta chains from one sample sequenced in a study of shared clonotypes between healthy human individuals (TCRdb year 2020). Library prep was done by the immunoSEQ multiplex PCR assay. As stored in TCRdb, this immuneACCESS dataset retains in-frame rearrangements with V and J assigned. A fraction of the clones does not appear; measured against another copy, unresolved V genes explain less than half of the discrepancy, and the remainder lacks a known reason. The sample profile shows fewer than 1.6 million clones; approximately 98.5% of them were found once. Clones ranked in the top ten supply about 0.34% of the sample. Source material: naive CD4+ T cells sorted from blood. According to the study, the label for this sample's cell subset or site signals: CD45RA+ positively selected. The origin of the receptors is a man between 25 and 39 years old in good health.

V and J are TRBV5-1 and TRBJ1-5; TRBD1 matches at 9 bases. Germline trimming cut 0 bases from V and 1 base from J; bases unmatched to any gene: 8. This CDR3 comprises 18 residues. In germline, CDR1 is SGHRS, CDR2 YFSETQ. This chain's CDR3 is CASSLAPLGTGSNQPQHF. As DNA, the CDR3 is TGCGCCAGCAGCTTGGCGCCCCTTGGGACAGGGAGCAATCAGCCCCAGCATTTT.

This rearrangement joins TRBV30 to TRBJ1-2, with 10 nucleotides matching TRBD1. V lost 5 bases, J lost 3 bases, and 3 bases stayed unmatched. Per the germline V gene, CDR1 is GTSNPN and CDR2 is SVGIG (reference sequence). The CDR3 is made up of 13 amino acids. The CDR3 DNA follows: TGTGCCTGGGAGGGACAGGGGTACTATGGCTACACCTTC. Protein: CAWEGQGYYGYTF.

The chain uses TRBV7-9 and TRBJ1-2; D is undetermined. Looked up from germline, CDR1 is SEHNR and CDR2 is FQNEAQ (reference sequence). This CDR3 contains 15 residues. V was shortened by 1 base and J by 6 bases, with 15 bases between the two germline ends. The CDR3 is CASSLDERSLHGYTF. CDR3 DNA sequence: TGTGCCAGCAGCTTAGATGAGAGGAGCCTGCATGGCTACACCTTC. Using reference TRBV7-9 and TRBJ1-2 for the parts outside the CDR3, the full variable domain is DTGVSQNPRHKITKRGQNVTFRCDPISEHNRLYWYRQTLGQGPEFLTYFQNEAQLEKSRLLSDRFSAERPKGSFSTLEIQRTEQGDSAMYLCASSLDERSLHGYTFGSGTRLTVV.

This clone appeared once. The chain uses TRBV11-2 and TRBJ1-2; 10 bases agree with TRBD1. V gave up 5 bases and J gave up 4 bases; unmatched junction bases: 4. The germline CDR1 and CDR2 sequences are SGHAT and FQNNGV. This CDR3 spans 14 amino acids. CDR3 bases: TGTGCCAGCAGCCCGTGGGACAGGGGCTATGGCTACACCTTC. Residues: CASSPWDRGYGYTF.

V usage is TRBV5-5 and J usage is TRBJ1-1; D is unresolved. This CDR3 is 14 amino acids long. Germline CDR1 reads SGHKS; CDR2 reads YYEKEE (reference sequence). Between the trimmed V and J ends, which lost 2 bases and 4 bases, there was a span of 12 bases. The CDR3 sequence is CASSLFQAGTEAFF. In DNA, the CDR3 is TGTGCCAGCAGCTTATTTCAGGCCGGCACTGAAGCTTTCTTT.

This CDR3 is CASSLRGPGTEAFF. The CDR3 bases are TGTGCCAGCAGCTTGCGGGGGCCGGGCACTGAAGCTTTCTTT. This rearrangement joins TRBV5-6 to TRBJ1-1; perhaps TRBD1 as D (6 bases). The CDR3 totals 14 residues. V was clipped by 1 base and J by 4 bases, with 11 bases between them. Germline V lookup: CDR1 SGHDT, CDR2 YYEEEE.

V gene TRBV28 combines with J gene TRBJ2-7; 7 nucleotides match TRBD1. Looked up from germline, CDR1 is MDHEN and CDR2 is SYDVKM. The V and J ends lost 6 bases and 6 bases, in that order; junction bases with no gene match: 5. The CDR3 is made up of 12 amino acids. The DNA for the CDR3 is TGTGCCAGCAGAGCCGGGACAGCCGAGCAGTACTTC. Its translation: CASRAGTAEQYF.

This clone was seen only once. This chain links TRBV4-1 with TRBJ1-1; tentatively, D is TRBD1 (6 bases). V was clipped by 1 base and J by 11 bases, with 23 bases between them. This CDR3 comprises 16 residues. Germline V lookup: CDR1 MGHRA, CDR2 YSYEKL. Here the CDR3 reads CASSQVSGQHGFMAFF. The CDR3 coding sequence is TGCGCCAGCAGCCAAGTTTCCGGACAGCACGGTTTCATGGCTTTCTTT.

The chain employs TRBV7-2 and TRBJ2-3; D perhaps matches TRBD2 (6 bases). Between the trimmed V and J ends, which lost 4 bases and 0 bases, there was a span of 11 bases. The V gene's germline CDR1 is SGHTA and CDR2 FQGNSA. This CDR3 is 15 amino acids long. CDR3 residues: CASSSGSLSTDTQYF. The CDR3 nucleotides are TGTGCCAGCAGCTCCGGGAGCCTTAGCACAGATACGCAGTATTTT.

The chain has TRBV5-1 and TRBJ2-2; 9 nucleotides match TRBD2. V trimming: 4 bases; J trimming: 6 bases; junction bases outside the gene matches: 10. Germline V gives CDR1 SGHRS, CDR2 YFSETQ. CDR3 length equals 16 residues. In DNA, the CDR3 is TGCGCCAGCAGCCGTACTTCCGGACTAGCGCCCGGGGAGCTGTTTTTT. Amino acid sequence: CASSRTSGLAPGELFF.

The rearrangement joins TRBV9 to TRBJ2-7; TRBD2 aligns across 14 bases. With 0 bases clipped from V and 3 bases from J, the junction kept 8 bases outside the gene matches. Germline CDR1 is SGDLS and CDR2 is YYNGEE. This CDR3 contains 18 residues. CDR3 loop: CASSVDPYGTSGGYEQYF. The DNA of the CDR3 is TGTGCCAGCAGCGTAGATCCCTATGGGACTAGCGGGGGCTACGAGCAGTACTTC.

This chain joins TRBV9 and TRBJ2-2, with D unresolved. CDR1 is SGDLS, CDR2 YYNGEE, per germline. Trimming took off 4 bases at V and 0 bases at J, with 13 bases between the two ends. The CDR3 is 16 amino acids. The CDR3 here is CASSPDERANTGELFF. CDR3 sequence (DNA): TGTGCCAGCAGCCCCGACGAGCGCGCGAACACCGGGGAGCTGTTTTTT. The whole variable domain, remainder taken from reference TRBV9 and TRBJ2-2, is DSGVTQTPKHLITATGQRVTLRCSPRSGDLSVYWYQQSLDQGLQFLIQYYNGEERAKGNILERFSAQQFPDLHSELNLSSLELGDSALYFCASSPDERANTGELFFGEGSRLTVL.

The chain links TRBV6-1 to TRBJ2-7; 7 bases are a match to TRBD2. The CDR3 runs 15 residues. V trimming: 3 bases; J trimming: 0 bases; junction bases outside the gene matches: 5. Germline lookup yields CDR1 MNHNS and CDR2 SASEGT. CDR3 DNA: TGTGCCAGCAGTGAGGGACTACCCAGCTCCTACGAGCAGTACTTC. Translating gives CASSEGLPSSYEQYF.

V usage is TRBV7-2 and J usage is TRBJ2-1, with D perhaps matching TRBD2 (6 bases). V dropped 2 bases and J dropped 3 bases, with 14 bases sitting between them. CDR1 SGHTA and CDR2 FQGNSA come from the germline V gene. This CDR3 is 16 amino acids long. As DNA, the CDR3 is TGTGCCAGCAGCTTATGGGGAACTAGCCTCTACAATGAGCAGTTCTTC. Its protein is CASSLWGTSLYNEQFF.

The chain recombines TRBV2 with TRBJ2-7; TRBD2 is a possible D gene (6 bases). The germline V gene encodes CDR1 SNHLY and CDR2 FYNNEI. The CDR3 sequence is 12 residues long. V was clipped by 11 bases and J by 2 bases, with 13 bases between them. CDR3 bases: TGTGCCGGTCGGGGAGGTACCTACGAGCAGTACTTC. Protein product: CAGRGGTYEQYF.

The rearrangement links TRBV5-6 to TRBJ2-1, with TRBD2 matching 9 bases. V trimming: 4 bases; J trimming: 9 bases; junction bases outside the gene matches: 11. The CDR3 runs to 15 residues. The germline CDR1 and CDR2 sequences are SGHDT and YYEEEE. The CDR3 reads CASSGGLARVAEQFF. In DNA form, the CDR3 reads TGTGCCAGCAGCGGGGGACTAGCCCGGGTCGCTGAGCAGTTCTTC.

This clone was seen once. The chain combines TRBV18 with TRBJ1-1; no clear D. CDR1 and CDR2 from the germline V gene are KGHSH and LQKENI. Trimming took off 3 bases at V and 5 bases at J, with 16 bases between the two ends. The CDR3 totals 15 residues. CDR3 in DNA: TGTGCCAGCTCACCCCACACGATTGGGGTGACTGAAGCTTTCTTT. Its translation is CASSPHTIGVTEAFF.

The J gene is TRBJ2-7, the V gene TRBV18; 8 bases are shared with TRBD2. The trim removed 1 base at V and 0 bases at J, leaving 8 bases unmatched. Germline V gene lookup returns CDR1 KGHSH and CDR2 LQKENI. The CDR3 is 17 residues long. CDR3 nucleotide sequence: TGTGCCAGCTCACCACTCTTTAGCGGGACGAGCTCCTACGAGCAGTACTTC. Protein sequence: CASSPLFSGTSSYEQYF.

The rearrangement uses TRBV5-1 and TRBJ2-7; 11 bases agree with TRBD1. This CDR3 comprises 14 residues. V lost 3 bases to trimming and J lost 6 bases; unmatched junction nucleotides: 5. CDR1 and CDR2 (germline): SGHRS, YFSETQ. For the CDR3, the DNA is TGCGCCAGCAGCTCCCGGGACAGGGGGGGCGAGCAGTACTTC. It encodes CASSSRDRGGEQYF.

The rearrangement uses TRBV28 and TRBJ2-2; D is ambiguous. With 2 bases removed from V and 2 bases from J, the gap between germline ends came to 3 bases. CDR1 is MDHEN and CDR2 is SYDVKM in the germline V gene. The CDR3 extends over 13 amino acids. DNA for the CDR3: TGTGCCAGCAGTTTACACAACACCGGGGAGCTGTTTTTT. Its translation is CASSLHNTGELFF.

The chain recombines TRBV5-4 with TRBJ2-1; TRBD2 is a possible D gene (6 bases). The CDR3 spans 16 residues. CDR1 and CDR2 from the germline V gene are SGHNT and YYREEE (reference sequence). The V end lost 4 bases, the J end lost 0 bases, and 14 bases lay between the germline ends. CDR3 DNA: TGTGCCAGCAGCCCTGGGGGGATCAGCTCCTACAATGAGCAGTTCTTC. Translation: CASSPGGISSYNEQFF.

This chain links TRBV28 with TRBJ1-1; a possible D gene is TRBD1 (6 bases). Germline CDR1 MDHEN, CDR2 SYDVKM. V dropped 8 bases and J dropped 1 base, with 11 bases sitting between them. This CDR3 is built from 13 residues. The CDR3 sequence: CASGTRGNTEAFF. In DNA form, the CDR3 reads TGTGCCAGCGGAACCAGGGGGAACACTGAAGCTTTCTTT.

This chain uses TRBV6-6 with TRBJ1-2, with TRBD1 as a possible D gene (6 bases). Looked up from germline, CDR1 is MNHNY and CDR2 is SVGAGI (reference sequence). There are 13 residues in the CDR3. Trimming removed 6 bases at V and 4 bases at J, with 12 bases between. The CDR3 region is CASRADSGYGYTF. CDR3 in DNA: TGTGCCAGCAGAGCGGACAGTGGCTATGGCTACACCTTC.

This rearrangement joins TRBV18 to TRBJ2-3; tentative D call: TRBD2 (5 bases). V lost 2 bases to trimming and J lost 7 bases, with 13 bases between them. Per germline, CDR1 KGHSH and CDR2 LQKENI. This CDR3 has 14 amino acids. This CDR3 reads CASSPEGTWNTQYF. In nucleotides, the CDR3 is TGTGCCAGCTCACCAGAGGGTACTTGGAATACGCAGTATTTT.

The V gene is TRBV27, the J gene TRBJ2-7; 9 bases match TRBD2. Germline assignment: CDR1 MNHEY and CDR2 SMNVEV (reference sequence). V was clipped by 3 bases and J by 2 bases; unmatched bases: 2. CDR3 length equals 14 residues. The CDR3 sequence is CASSFLAGTYEQYF. The CDR3 region has the DNA TGTGCCAGCAGTTTTCTAGCGGGAACCTACGAGCAGTACTTC.

The chain links TRBV20-1 to TRBJ2-7; D gene ambiguous. The CDR3 runs to 11 residues. Germline V CDR1 and CDR2: DFQATT, SNEGSKA (reference sequence). V lost 5 bases to trimming and J lost 3 bases, with 8 bases between them. The CDR3 DNA is TGCAGTGCTTTCATGCGCTACGAGCAGTACTTC. It yields the protein CSAFMRYEQYF.

CDR3 DNA: TGTGCCAGCTCACCGGCAGGGGCGAGAGAGACCCAGTACTTC. Residues: CASSPAGARETQYF. J is TRBJ2-5 and V is TRBV18; a weak D match, TRBD1 (6 bases). The V gene lost 3 bases and the J gene lost 4 bases, with 12 bases spanning the gap. In germline, CDR1 is KGHSH, CDR2 LQKENI. This CDR3 is built from 14 residues.